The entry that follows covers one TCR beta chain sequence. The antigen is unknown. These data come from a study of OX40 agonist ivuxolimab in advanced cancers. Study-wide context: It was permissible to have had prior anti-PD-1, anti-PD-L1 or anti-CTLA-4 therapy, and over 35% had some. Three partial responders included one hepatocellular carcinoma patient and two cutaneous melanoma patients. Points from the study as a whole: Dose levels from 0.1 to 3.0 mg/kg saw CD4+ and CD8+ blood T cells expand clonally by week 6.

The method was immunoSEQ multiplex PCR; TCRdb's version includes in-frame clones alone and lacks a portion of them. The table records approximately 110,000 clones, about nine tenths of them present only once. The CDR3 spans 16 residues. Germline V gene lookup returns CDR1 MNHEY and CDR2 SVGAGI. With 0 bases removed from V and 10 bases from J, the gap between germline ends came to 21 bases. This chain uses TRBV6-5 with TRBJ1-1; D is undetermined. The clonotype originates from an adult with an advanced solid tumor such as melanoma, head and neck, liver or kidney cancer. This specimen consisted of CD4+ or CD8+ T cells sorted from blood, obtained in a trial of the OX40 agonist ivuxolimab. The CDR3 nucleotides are TGTGCCAGCAGTTACTCTTGGCGGCAGGCCAGTGTGGGAGCTTTCTTT. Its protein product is CASSYSWRQASVGAFF.